This entry features one T cell receptor beta chain sequence. What it binds is not known. The PCR employed 60 Vbeta primers together with 13 Jbeta primers. Clones were sequenced by immunoSEQ multiplex PCR, and TCRdb holds only the in-frame ones, with some missing. The top ten clones hold less than 2.5% of a sample with roughly 150,000 clones, more than 75% of them seen once. The data originate from a study of cytomegalovirus exposure and HLA in healthy donors. Overall study findings and caveats: The study carried out a later analysis of TCR beta sequences. It associated 15,000 to 20,000 of them with specific HLA alleles at a false discovery rate of 0.05.

With 2 bases removed from V and 4 bases from J, the gap between germline ends came to 12 bases. CDR3 size: 14 residues. Germline V gene lookup returns CDR1 SGHTA and CDR2 FQGNSA. The sample taken for sequencing was PBMCs. The chain employs TRBV7-2 and TRBJ2-7; weak D call: TRBD1 (6 bases). This sequence was found in a young woman in good health and CMV-seronegative. CDR3 nucleotide sequence: TGTGCCAGCAGCTTATGGGGGCGACATTACGAGCAGTACTTC. Its protein is CASSLWGRHYEQYF.